The clone carrying this T cell receptor (beta chain) occurred a few times. This entry belongs to a study of blood T cells in healthy people across ages. All donors came from Russia, were Caucasian and healthy, and spanned ages roughly 6 to 100. PBMCs were isolated at a quantity of at least 7 million per sample. V shed 6 bases and J 0 bases; nucleotides not matched to a gene: 9. Germline-derived CDR1 and CDR2 are MRHNA and SNTAGT. The CDR3 extends over 18 amino acids. With a J-beta primer mix and a sample-barcoded 5' primer, a second PCR ran about 7 to 12 cycles. Each CDR3 protein gets one entry after TCRdb re-called the 5' RACE reads with MiXCR. The sample holds about 1.4 million distinct CDR3 sequences; approximately 60% are singletons and the top ten take 6.5% to 8.5%.

The sequence came from a man between 18 and 29 years old in good health. The material sequenced was blood. The chain employs TRBV6-4 and TRBJ2-5, with 14 bases that match TRBD2. The chain's CDR3 is CASSQGTSGSLDQETQYF. CDR3 bases: TGTGCCAGCAGCCAAGGGACTAGCGGGAGCTTGGACCAAGAGACCCAGTACTTC.